Presented here are 15 T cell receptor beta chains from one specimen sequenced in a study of T cell responses to AZD1222 COVID-19 vaccine (dated by TCRdb to about 2021). The time point label of this sample denotes: about 28 days (+/-7) after the second vaccine dose. The method was the immunoSEQ multiplex PCR assay. Imported from immuneACCESS, the table was reduced by TCRdb to in-frame sequences with V and J called. These copies leave out some clones; in studies compared against another copy, an unresolved V gene accounts for under half, and the cause of the remainder is not known. For this sample there are some 140,000 clones; about 93% appear just once. The ten largest clones add up to around 7.1% of the sample. The sample consisted of peripheral blood, taken 28 days after the second AZD1222 dose. Receptors originate from an adult who received the AZD1222 COVID-19 vaccine.

Concerning this clone: Germline and junction disagree at one end, which may indicate a read error. The chain employs TRBV7-7 and TRBJ2-5; 9 bases map to TRBD2. This CDR3 contains 15 residues. From germline, CDR1 is SSHAT and CDR2 FNYEAQ (reference sequence). The CDR3 reads CASSFSSGTSETQYF. The CDR3 region has the DNA TGTGCTAGCAGCTTTAGTTCCGGGACTAGCGAGACCCAGTACTTC.

This chain links TRBV7-9 with TRBJ1-1; D is unclear. The V gene's germline CDR1 is SEHNR and CDR2 FQNEAQ (reference sequence). This CDR3 region has 14 residues. Deletions cut 5 bases from V and 4 bases from J, with 14 bases between. CDR3 DNA sequence: TGTGCCAGCAGCGGAGGTCGGTCCTTCACTGAAGCTTTCTTT. This codes for CASSGGRSFTEAFF.

This rearrangement joins TRBV14 to TRBJ2-3; D ambiguous. Germline CDR1 is SGHDN and CDR2 is FVKESK. V gave up 4 bases and J gave up 5 bases, with 10 bases separating them. The CDR3 covers 13 residues. The CDR3 is CASSLGPGDTQYF. The CDR3 DNA sequence: TGTGCCAGCAGCCTAGGACCGGGAGATACGCAGTATTTT.

J is TRBJ1-2 and V is TRBV7-9; TRBD1 agrees at 9 bases. V lost 5 bases to trimming and J lost 3 bases; unmatched junction nucleotides: 13. In germline, CDR1 is SEHNR, CDR2 FQNEAQ (reference sequence). The CDR3 length is 17 residues. CDR3 sequence (DNA): TGTGCCAGCAGCCGACACAGGGGGCAACTCGGTCACTATGGCTACACCTTC. It specifies CASSRHRGQLGHYGYTF.

V and J are TRBV5-1 and TRBJ2-1; the match to TRBD2 covers 12 bases. Germline CDR1 reads SGHRS; CDR2 reads YFSETQ. V dropped 3 bases and J dropped 4; count of bases not matched to a gene: 5. The CDR3 runs 16 residues. CDR3 residues: CASSSKTSGGYNEQFF. Here the CDR3 DNA reads TGCGCCAGCAGCTCCAAGACTAGCGGGGGTTACAATGAGCAGTTCTTC.

This chain links TRBV10-2 with TRBJ1-1; TRBD1 might be the D (5 bases). The CDR3 spans 15 residues. V was pared by 10 bases and J by 0 bases, with 18 bases between. Germline lookup yields CDR1 WSHSY and CDR2 SAAADI. CDR3: CATGGGAAVNTEAFF. The CDR3 DNA reads TGCGCCACGGGTGGAGGGGCCGCTGTGAACACTGAAGCTTTCTTT.

The chain has TRBV7-2 and TRBJ1-2; 12 bases match TRBD1. CDR1 and CDR2 (germline): SGHTA, FQGNSA. The trim removed 3 bases at V and 9 bases at J, leaving 11 bases unmatched. The CDR3 extends over 16 amino acids. CDR3 in amino acids: CASSFSSRDRGPSYTF. DNA for the CDR3: TGTGCCAGCAGCTTCTCGTCAAGGGACAGGGGGCCGAGCTACACCTTC.

The rearrangement uses TRBV19 and TRBJ2-3; D is possibly TRBD1 (7 bases). This CDR3 has 14 residues. The V end was cut by 5 bases, the J end by 7 bases, with 16 bases between. In germline, CDR1 is LNHDA, CDR2 SQIVND (reference sequence). As DNA, the CDR3 is TGTGCCAGTAGTCCAGGGGGGAATCGTCATACGCAGTATTTT. Amino acids: CASSPGGNRHTQYF. Looking up the rest from reference TRBV19 and TRBJ2-3 gives the full variable domain: DGGITQSPKYLFRKEGQNVTLSCEQNLNHDAMYWYRQDPGQGLRLIYYSQIVNDFQKGDIAEGYSVSREKKESFPLTVTSAQKNPTAFYLCASSPGGNRHTQYFGPGTRLTVL.

This clone showed up just once. V usage is TRBV2 and J usage is TRBJ2-5; the D gene is possibly TRBD1 (6 bases). CDR1 is SNHLY, CDR2 FYNNEI, per germline. This CDR3 has 15 residues. Trimming removed 5 bases from V and 0 bases from J, with 13 bases in between. CDR3 sequence: CASSYRVGHQETQYF. The CDR3 region has the DNA TGTGCCAGCAGTTACAGGGTCGGCCACCAAGAGACCCAGTACTTC.

V and J are TRBV7-2 and TRBJ2-7; no firm D call. The length of the CDR3 is 13 residues. The germline V gene has CDR1 SGHTA and CDR2 FQGNSA. Trimming shortened V by 1 base and J by 3 bases, and 7 bases separated the two germline ends. The CDR3, as DNA: TGTGCCAGCAGCTTAGGTCCTATCTACGAGCAGTACTTC. Amino acid sequence: CASSLGPIYEQYF.

The chain recombines TRBV30 with TRBJ1-5; D is unresolved. V was cut by 0 bases and J by 2 bases, with 11 bases left in between. CDR1 is GTSNPN and CDR2 is SVGIG in the germline V gene (reference sequence). CDR3 length: 15 residues. The CDR3 here is CAWSVEAWGNQPQHF. CDR3 in DNA: TGTGCCTGGAGTGTAGAGGCTTGGGGCAATCAGCCCCAGCATTTT.

This rearrangement joins TRBV15 to TRBJ1-6; perhaps TRBD1 as D (5 bases). The germline CDR1 and CDR2 sequences are LNHNV and YYDKDF (reference sequence). The CDR3 runs to 13 residues. V lost 8 bases and J lost 5, with 10 bases in between. The CDR3 reads CATSGQNNSPLHF. In DNA, the CDR3 is TGTGCCACCTCCGGACAAAATAATTCACCCCTCCACTTT.

The V and J genes are TRBV30 and TRBJ2-2; maybe TRBD1 (6 bases). The V gene lost 0 bases and the J gene lost 9 bases, with 17 bases spanning the gap. The germline gives CDR1 GTSNPN, CDR2 SVGIG (reference sequence). This CDR3 has 15 residues. CDR3 sequence reads: CAWSVLTGKGRELFF. The CDR3 DNA is TGTGCCTGGAGTGTACTAACAGGGAAGGGGAGGGAGCTGTTTTTT.

This chain links TRBV2 with TRBJ1-2; weak D call: TRBD1 (5 bases). CDR3 length equals 14 residues. Germline V CDR1 and CDR2: SNHLY, FYNNEI. Trimming removed 6 bases from V and 3 bases from J, with 14 bases in between. The CDR3 sequence is CASSPDGGYYGYTF. The CDR3 nucleotides are TGTGCCAGCAGCCCGGACGGGGGATACTATGGCTACACCTTC.

The chain links TRBV14 to TRBJ2-7; no reliable D call. The CDR3 length is 11 residues. Germline V gene lookup returns CDR1 SGHDN and CDR2 FVKESK. Trimming left V 5 bases short and J 5 bases short, with 7 bases between. The CDR3 bases are TGTGCCAGCAGCGTAGGGCACGAGCAGTACTTC. Translating it yields CASSVGHEQYF.